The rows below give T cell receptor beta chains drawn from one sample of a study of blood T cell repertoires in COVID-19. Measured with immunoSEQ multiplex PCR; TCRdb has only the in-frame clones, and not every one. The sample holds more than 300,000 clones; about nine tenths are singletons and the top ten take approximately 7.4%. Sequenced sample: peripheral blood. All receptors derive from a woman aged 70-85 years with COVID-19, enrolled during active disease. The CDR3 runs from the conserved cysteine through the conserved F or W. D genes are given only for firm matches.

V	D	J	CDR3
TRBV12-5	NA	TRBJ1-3	CASGLRGSGGNTIYF
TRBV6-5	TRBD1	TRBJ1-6	CASSTGTGDVLHF
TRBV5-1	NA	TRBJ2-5	CASSLRDWKETQYF
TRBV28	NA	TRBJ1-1	CASRPAGAMNTEAFF
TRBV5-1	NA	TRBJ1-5	CASSFTGQNNQPQHF
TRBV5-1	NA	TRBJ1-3	CASSAQIKGIGSGNTIYF
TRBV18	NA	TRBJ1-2	CASSWGQSANYGYTF
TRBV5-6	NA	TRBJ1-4	CASTEGGLNEKLFF
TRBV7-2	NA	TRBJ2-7	CASSLDRAYEQYF
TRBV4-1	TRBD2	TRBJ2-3	CASSHGIAGRTDTQYF
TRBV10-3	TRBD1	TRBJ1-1	CAISFSQGEGTEAFF
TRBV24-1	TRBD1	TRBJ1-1	CAPWTGRTEAFF
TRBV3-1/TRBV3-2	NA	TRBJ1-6	CASSQPGSDNSPLHF
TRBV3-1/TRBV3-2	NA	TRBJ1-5	CASSQGQFNQPQHF
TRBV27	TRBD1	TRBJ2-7	CASSPGTGGASVPGEQYF
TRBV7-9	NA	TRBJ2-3	CASSLGLVNTDTQYF
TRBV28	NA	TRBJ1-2	CASSLQQTIYGYTF
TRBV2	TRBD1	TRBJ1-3	CASSAHRGVGNTIYF
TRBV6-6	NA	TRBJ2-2	CASSDGTRTGELFF
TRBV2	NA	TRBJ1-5	CASIGDSNQPQHF
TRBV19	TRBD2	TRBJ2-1	CASSMNRAGEPFNEQFF
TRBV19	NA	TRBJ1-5	CASMGREGQPQHF
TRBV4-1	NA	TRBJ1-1	CASSQTGLNTEAFF
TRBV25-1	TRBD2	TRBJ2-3	CASTSREERQRDTQYF
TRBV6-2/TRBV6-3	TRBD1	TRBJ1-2	CASSLGQAGYGYTF
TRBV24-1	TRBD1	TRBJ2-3	CATSDPGTGEPADTQYF
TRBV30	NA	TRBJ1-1	CAWIGQPGTEAFF
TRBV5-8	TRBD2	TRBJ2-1	CASSFGLAGGPEQFF